These 14 T cell receptor beta chains originate from one sample sequenced in a study of shared clonotypes between healthy human individuals. Assay used: immunoSEQ multiplex PCR; TCRdb lists only in-frame clones, some missing. The sample consists of 550,000 to 800,000 clones, 74% of them appearing once. The sample was memory CD4+ T cells sorted from blood. As for subset: CD45RA-negative fraction. All receptors come from a woman between 25 and 40 years old in good health.

This chain connects TRBV6-4 to TRBJ2-1; 8 bases agree with TRBD2. Germline CDR1 is MRHNA and CDR2 is SNTAGT. V gave up 5 bases and J gave up 10 bases; unmatched junction bases: 4. The CDR3 has 12 residues. CDR3 DNA: TGTGCCAGCAGTCGGGGGGGGCACGAGCAGTTCTTC. This gives the protein CASSRGGHEQFF.

The chain is built from TRBV27 and TRBJ1-5; D gene ambiguous. Trimming removed 6 bases at V and 3 bases at J, with 9 bases between. The CDR3 has 13 residues. Germline V gives CDR1 MNHEY, CDR2 SMNVEV (reference sequence). CDR3 in amino acids: CASSPVVNQPQHF. As DNA, the CDR3 is TGTGCCAGCAGCCCCGTAGTCAATCAGCCCCAGCATTTT.

This clone was seen ten or more times. This rearrangement joins TRBV28 to TRBJ1-2, with D possibly being TRBD1 (5 bases). The CDR3 runs 14 residues. Trimming took off 10 bases at V and 1 base at J, with 16 bases between the two ends. The germline gives CDR1 MDHEN, CDR2 SYDVKM. The CDR3 DNA reads as TGTGCCACACACCGGCAGGGAGGTAACTATGGCTACACCTTC. Protein: CATHRQGGNYGYTF.

The chain employs TRBV29-1 and TRBJ1-5; no clear D. The germline gives CDR1 SQVTM, CDR2 ANQGSEA. The ends were cut back, 6 bases at V and 0 bases at J, with 9 bases in the middle. The CDR3 sequence is 13 residues long. CDR3 bases: TGCAGCGTGAGAGGCGATAGCAATCAGCCCCAGCATTTT. This gives the protein CSVRGDSNQPQHF.

The gene calls are TRBV11-2 and TRBJ2-1; the D call may be TRBD1 or TRBD2 (6 bases each). There are 14 residues in the CDR3. The V and J ends lost 0 bases and 9 bases respectively, with 12 bases between them. Germline V gene data show CDR1 as SGHAT and CDR2 as FQNNGV. The CDR3 bases are TGTGCCAGCAGCTTAGACCAGGGGAGGTTTGAGCAGTTCTTC. Translating gives CASSLDQGRFEQFF.

The chain joins TRBV7-2 to TRBJ1-4; 9 nucleotides line up with TRBD1. V lost 4 bases to trimming and J lost 10 bases; unmatched junction nucleotides: 7. This CDR3 spans 14 amino acids. Germline CDR1 reads SGHTA; CDR2 reads FQGNSA. CDR3 region: CASSSGTGIRKLFF. The DNA of the CDR3 is TGTGCCAGCAGCTCCGGGACAGGGATTCGAAAACTGTTTTTT.

The J gene is TRBJ2-1, the V gene TRBV7-2; TRBD2 matches at 10 bases. This CDR3 has 16 amino acids. With 0 bases clipped from V and 4 bases from J, the junction kept 3 bases outside the gene matches. CDR1 is SGHTA and CDR2 is FQGNSA in the germline V gene. Here the CDR3 DNA reads TGTGCCAGCAGCTTAGCTAGCGGGAGGATATACAATGAGCAGTTCTTC. Encoded protein: CASSLASGRIYNEQFF. The full variable domain, rest sourced from reference TRBV7-2 and TRBJ2-1, is GAGVSQSPSNKVTEKGKDVELRCDPISGHTALYWYRQSLGQGLEFLIYFQGNSAPDKSGLPSDRFSAERTGGSVSTLTIQRTQQEDSAVYLCASSLASGRIYNEQFFGPGTRLTVL.

Comments on this clone: Other DNA sequences within the sample encode an identical CDR3. This sequence joins TRBV5-6 and TRBJ2-1; the D is unclear. Between the trimmed V and J ends, which lost 4 bases and 9 bases, there was a span of 8 bases. This CDR3 region has 11 residues. The germline V gene has CDR1 SGHDT and CDR2 YYEEEE. The CDR3 bases are TGTGCCAGCAGCGTCTCCGGTGAGCAGTTCTTC. Translated: CASSVSGEQFF.

This chain links TRBV7-9 with TRBJ1-4; 7 bases are a match to TRBD1. With V trimmed by 1 base and J by 8 bases, 4 bases remained unmatched. The CDR3 sequence is 14 residues long. The V gene's germline CDR1 is SEHNR and CDR2 FQNEAQ (reference sequence). CDR3 in amino acids: CASSLGAGGEKLFF. Written as DNA, the CDR3 is TGTGCCAGCAGCTTAGGCGCAGGGGGAGAAAAACTGTTTTTT.

This clone was detected a few times. The V call is TRBV7-9, the J call TRBJ2-5; D is tentatively TRBD1 or TRBD2 (5 bases each). V shed 2 bases and J shed 2 bases, with 15 bases lying between them. CDR1 is SEHNR, CDR2 FQNEAQ, per germline (reference sequence). The CDR3 is made up of 16 amino acids. CDR3 nucleotides: TGTGCCAGCAGCTTAAATCAGGGAGTGGGGCAAGAGACCCAGTACTTC. As protein: CASSLNQGVGQETQYF.

This clone was counted many times. The J gene is TRBJ2-7, the V gene TRBV18, with a possible D match to TRBD1 (6 bases). The CDR3 length is 14 residues. Trimming left V 2 bases short and J 9 bases short, with 17 bases between. The V gene's germline CDR1 is KGHSH and CDR2 LQKENI. The CDR3 loop is CASSPGTNRAGQYF. For the CDR3, the DNA is TGTGCCAGCTCACCAGGGACAAACAGGGCAGGGCAGTACTTC. Combining the CDR3 with reference TRBV18 and TRBJ2-7 gives the whole variable domain NAGVMQNPRHLVRRRGQEARLRCSPMKGHSHVYWYRQLPEEGLKFMVYLQKENIIDESGMPKERFSAEFPKEGPSILRIQQVVRGDSAAYFCASSPGTNRAGQYFGPGTRLTVT.

The chain combines TRBV5-4 with TRBJ2-7; D not certain. CDR1 and CDR2 (germline): SGHNT, YYREEE (reference sequence). This CDR3 contains 14 residues. V was cut by 5 bases and J by 0 bases, with 12 bases left in between. CDR3 region: CASSTWANSYEQYF. The CDR3 coding sequence is TGTGCCAGCAGTACATGGGCCAACTCCTACGAGCAGTACTTC.

In this sample, this clone turned up once. The sample has other DNA sequences that encode this CDR3 too. The DNA of the CDR3 is TGTGCCAGCAGCTTAGATTCGCTTAGCAATCAGCCCCAGCATTTT. Its protein is CASSLDSLSNQPQHF. This chain uses TRBV7-2 with TRBJ1-5, with D uncertain. V gave up 1 base and J gave up 0 bases, with 7 bases separating them. Germline V gene sequence: CDR1 SGHTA, CDR2 FQGNSA. The CDR3 runs 15 residues. Using reference TRBV7-2 and TRBJ1-5 for the parts outside the CDR3, the full variable domain is GAGVSQSPSNKVTEKGKDVELRCDPISGHTALYWYRQSLGQGLEFLIYFQGNSAPDKSGLPSDRFSAERTGGSVSTLTIQRTQQEDSAVYLCASSLDSLSNQPQHFGDGTRLSIL.

The chain uses TRBV10-3 and TRBJ1-3; unclear D gene. V gave up 6 bases and J gave up 1 base, with 4 bases separating them. The CDR3 sequence is 12 residues long. Germline assignment: CDR1 ENHRY and CDR2 SYGVKD. The CDR3 is CAISKSGNTIYF. The CDR3 bases are TGTGCCATCAGCAAATCTGGAAACACCATATATTTT.